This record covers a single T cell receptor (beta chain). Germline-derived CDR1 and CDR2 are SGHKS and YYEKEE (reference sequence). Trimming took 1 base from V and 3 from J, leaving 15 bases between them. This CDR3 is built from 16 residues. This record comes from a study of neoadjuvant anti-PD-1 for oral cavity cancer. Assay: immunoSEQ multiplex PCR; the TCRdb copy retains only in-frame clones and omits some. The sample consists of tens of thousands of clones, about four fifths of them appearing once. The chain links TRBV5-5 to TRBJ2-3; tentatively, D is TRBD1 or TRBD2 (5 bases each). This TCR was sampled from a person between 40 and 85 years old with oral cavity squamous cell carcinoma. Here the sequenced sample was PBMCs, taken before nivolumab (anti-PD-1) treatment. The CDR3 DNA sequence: TGTGCCAGCAGCTTGTTAGGGGACCCCACAACAGATACGCAGTATTTT. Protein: CASSLLGDPTTDTQYF.